This T cell receptor (beta chain) was recorded in a study of cytomegalovirus exposure and HLA in healthy donors. A note on this clone: The antigen remains unidentified.

Study-wide results and caveats: When a later analysis compared HLA-associated TCR beta chains with equally common others, the HLA-associated chains turned out to be more clonally expanded and to have lower generation probabilities. A previous analysis found most TCR beta V segments productive roughly 87% or roughly 30% of the time. Presence/absence analyses assumed roughly uniform sequencing depth across donors, which may not hold.

The PCR ran on 60 Vbeta and 13 Jbeta primers. In the authors' workflow: In a later analysis, of about 80 million unique beta chains, roughly 10 million appeared in at least two donors. The method was immunoSEQ multiplex PCR; TCRdb's version includes in-frame clones alone and lacks a portion of them. The V and J calls and the clone size are those of that table, but D and trimming were determined from the DNA. Among some 100,000 clones, approximately 74% were seen once, and the ten largest hold under 3%. The source material was PBMCs. This clonotype was obtained from a female donor in good health and CMV-seropositive.

CDR3 DNA sequence: TGCGCCAGCAGCCCGAGCCTGGGCCGCGACAATCAGCCCCAGCATTTT. Translation gives CASSPSLGRDNQPQHF. The V call is TRBV4-3, the J call TRBJ1-5; no firm D call. V lost 4 bases and J 3 bases, leaving 16 bases between the germline ends. Looked up from germline, CDR1 is LGHNA and CDR2 is YSLEER. The CDR3 covers 16 residues.